This TCR beta chain was identified during a study of glioma-infiltrating T cells after dendritic cell vaccination. Study summary: Samples are from glioblastoma patients in Phase I and II dendritic cell vaccine trials. Autologous tumor lysate was loaded overnight onto monocyte-derived dendritic cells grown about seven days with IL-4 and GM-CSF. Overall study findings and caveats: No direct clonality-survival link was found; a diverse polyclonal response may matter.

Specified time point: after dendritic cell vaccination, including at tumor progression/relapse. The immunoSEQ assay amplified TCRB CDR3 from up to 2 ug DNA. TCRdb's copy holds only in-frame clones and misses some; the assay was immunoSEQ multiplex PCR. The table lists approximately 93,000 clones, roughly 85% of them singletons, with around 8.5% in the top ten. A remark on this clone: Its antigen is currently unknown.

This CDR3 contains 13 residues. CDR1 and CDR2 (germline): SEHNR, FQNEAQ (reference sequence). V dropped 8 bases and J dropped 0 bases, with 5 bases sitting between them. This TCR was sampled from a human donor with glioblastoma. V is TRBV7-9 and J is TRBJ1-6, with unresolved D. Material: blood, obtained after dendritic cell vaccination. CDR3 loop: CASESSYNSPLHF. For the CDR3, the DNA is TGTGCCAGCGAGAGCTCCTATAATTCACCCCTCCACTTT. The complete variable domain, with remaining parts taken from reference TRBV7-9 and TRBJ1-6, reads DTGVSQNPRHKITKRGQNVTFRCDPISEHNRLYWYRQTLGQGPEFLTYFQNEAQLEKSRLLSDRFSAERPKGSFSTLEIQRTEQGDSAMYLCASESSYNSPLHFGNGTRLTVT.